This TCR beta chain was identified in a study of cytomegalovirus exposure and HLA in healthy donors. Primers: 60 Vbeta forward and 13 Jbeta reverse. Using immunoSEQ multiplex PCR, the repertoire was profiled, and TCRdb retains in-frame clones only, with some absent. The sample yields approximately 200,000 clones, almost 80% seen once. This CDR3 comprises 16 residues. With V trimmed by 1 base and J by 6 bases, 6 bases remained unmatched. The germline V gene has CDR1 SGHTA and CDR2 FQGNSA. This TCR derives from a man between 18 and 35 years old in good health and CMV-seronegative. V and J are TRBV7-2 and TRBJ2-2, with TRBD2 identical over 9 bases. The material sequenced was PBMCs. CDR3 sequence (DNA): TGTGCCAGCAGCTTAGTTGGGTTAGCGGGAGCCGGGGAGCTGTTTTTT. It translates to CASSLVGLAGAGELFF.